One sample yielded the 13 T cell receptor beta chains listed below, sequenced in a study of early T cells in non-severe SARS-CoV-2 infection. From the 5' RACE reads, TCRdb called clonotypes with MiXCR, one entry per CDR3 protein. The table records about 81,000 distinct CDR3 sequences, roughly 6% of them present only once. Sequenced: whole blood. The receptors come from an adult who was a healthcare worker with PCR-confirmed SARS-CoV-2 infection or an uninfected control (not recorded which).

This clonotype was counted ten times or more. The chain combines TRBV2 with TRBJ2-5, with 9 bases matching TRBD1. Per the germline V gene, CDR1 is SNHLY and CDR2 is FYNNEI. The junction had 4 bases not matched to a gene; V was cut back by 3 bases and J by 5 bases. The CDR3 extends over 14 amino acids. The CDR3 DNA is TGTGCCAGCAGTGACGGACAGGGGACGGAGACCCAGTACTTC. This sequence encodes CASSDGQGTETQYF.

This clonotype was picked up a small number of times. V gene TRBV11-2 combines with J gene TRBJ2-7; D is unresolved. The CDR3 has 14 amino acids. With 0 bases removed from V and 7 bases from J, the gap between germline ends came to 13 bases. Germline V gives CDR1 SGHAT, CDR2 FQNNGV. For the CDR3, the DNA is TGTGCCAGCAGCTTAGACAGGCTCCAAGGGGAGCAGTACTTC. It translates to CASSLDRLQGEQYF.

This clonotype was seen at least ten times. This chain links TRBV14 with TRBJ2-1, with no clear D. The CDR3 spans 11 residues. CDR1 and CDR2 from the germline V gene are SGHDN and FVKESK. Trimming removed 1 base at V and 9 bases at J, with 4 bases between. The CDR3 bases are TGTGCCAGCAGCCAAGGGCCTGAGCAGTTCTTC. It translates to CASSQGPEQFF.

This clonotype was seen at least ten times. V usage is TRBV11-2 and J usage is TRBJ2-1; no definite D call. Trimming cost V 0 bases and J 5 bases, with 8 bases left between them. Germline V gene lookup returns CDR1 SGHAT and CDR2 FQNNGV. CDR3 size: 14 residues. CDR3 sequence reads: CASSLDNNHNEQFF. The CDR3 nucleotides read TGTGCCAGCAGCTTAGATAACAACCACAATGAGCAGTTCTTC.

This clonotype was seen many times. J is TRBJ2-5 and V is TRBV12-3 or TRBV12-4, with no clear D. V was pared by 3 bases and J by 4 bases, with 12 bases between. CDR3 length: 14 residues. CDR3 sequence reads: CASSFVWPGETQYF. For the CDR3, the DNA is TGTGCCAGCAGTTTTGTATGGCCCGGAGAGACCCAGTACTTC.

Many counts were recorded for this clonotype. This rearrangement joins TRBV4-3 to TRBJ2-5; possible D gene TRBD1, 5 bases. Germline CDR1 and CDR2: LGHNA and YSLEER. The CDR3 has 14 residues. V dropped 2 bases and J dropped 2 bases, with 9 bases sitting between them. DNA for the CDR3: TGCGCCAGCAGCCAACTTCAGGGTCAAGAGACCCAGTACTTC. It yields the protein CASSQLQGQETQYF.

This clonotype was seen only a few times. J is TRBJ2-7 and V is TRBV7-9, with D possibly being TRBD2 (6 bases). Trimming stripped 1 base from V and 1 base from J, with 8 bases between. The CDR3 runs to 14 residues. From germline, CDR1 is SEHNR and CDR2 FQNEAQ (reference sequence). Here the CDR3 DNA reads TGTGCCAGCAGCTTAGTGGCGGGGTCCTACGAGCAGTACTTC. It translates to CASSLVAGSYEQYF.

The chain is built from TRBV7-9 and TRBJ1-4; D remains unclear. CDR1 and CDR2 (germline): SEHNR, FQNEAQ (reference sequence). Trimming stripped 3 bases from V and 0 bases from J, with 14 bases between. The CDR3 spans 17 residues. In DNA form, the CDR3 reads TGTGCCAGCAGCTTCCCTGGGCAGTCCGCAACTAATGAAAAACTGTTTTTT. Its protein is CASSFPGQSATNEKLFF.

This clonotype was detected a few times. This chain links TRBV10-2 with TRBJ2-7, with 7 bases aligning to TRBD2. Germline V gene data show CDR1 as WSHSY and CDR2 as SAAADI. CDR3 size: 14 residues. With 8 bases clipped from V and 6 bases from J, the junction kept 13 bases outside the gene matches. The chain's CDR3 is CASSGGRASGEQYF. The CDR3 DNA is TGCGCCAGCTCCGGTGGGAGGGCCTCTGGCGAGCAGTACTTC.

This clonotype was counted ten times or more. In DNA, the CDR3 is TGCGCCAGCAGCTTTAGTCCGCTAACCTCCTACGAGCAGTACTTC. Translating it yields CASSFSPLTSYEQYF. The chain has TRBV5-1 and TRBJ2-7; D not certain. This CDR3 is built from 15 residues. Per germline, CDR1 SGHRS and CDR2 YFSETQ. V was pared by 2 bases and J by 0 bases, with 12 bases between.

This clonotype was counted ten times or more. This chain uses TRBV14 with TRBJ1-2, with 9 bases that match TRBD1. The CDR3 sequence is 14 residues long. Germline V gene lookup returns CDR1 SGHDN and CDR2 FVKESK. V lost 4 bases, J lost 7 bases, and 7 bases stayed unmatched. CDR3 in DNA: TGTGCCAGCAGCCGCTTAACAGGGGGCTTTGGCTACACCTTC. As protein: CASSRLTGGFGYTF.

The rearrangement joins TRBV30 to TRBJ1-6, with 7 bases that match TRBD1. The ends lost 7 bases at V and 10 bases at J; junction bases unmatched: 10. Looked up from germline, CDR1 is GTSNPN and CDR2 is SVGIG (reference sequence). The CDR3 covers 13 residues. CDR3 sequence reads: CASTGLHQSPLHF. The CDR3 DNA is TGTGCCTCGACAGGGTTGCACCAGTCACCCCTCCACTTT.

The genes are TRBV5-4 and TRBJ1-5; D is uncertain. The CDR3 is 14 amino acids. Trimming shortened V by 2 bases and J by 1 base, and 7 bases separated the two germline ends. The V gene's germline CDR1 is SGHNT and CDR2 YYREEE (reference sequence). CDR3 sequence: CASSFGGSNQPQHF. CDR3 DNA: TGTGCCAGCAGCTTTGGTGGAAGCAATCAGCCCCAGCATTTT.